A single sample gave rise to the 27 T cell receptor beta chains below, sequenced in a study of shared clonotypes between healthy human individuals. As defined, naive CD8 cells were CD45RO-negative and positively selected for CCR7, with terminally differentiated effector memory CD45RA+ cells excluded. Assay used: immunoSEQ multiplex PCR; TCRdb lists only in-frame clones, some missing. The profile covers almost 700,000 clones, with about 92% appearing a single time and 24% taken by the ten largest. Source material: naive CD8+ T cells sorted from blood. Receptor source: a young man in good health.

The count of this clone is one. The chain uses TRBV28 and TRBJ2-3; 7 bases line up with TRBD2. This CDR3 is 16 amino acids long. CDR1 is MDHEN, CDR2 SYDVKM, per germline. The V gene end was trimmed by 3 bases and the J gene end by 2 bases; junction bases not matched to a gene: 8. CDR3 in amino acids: CASSLGFAGDTDTQYF. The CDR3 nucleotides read TGTGCCAGCAGTTTGGGCTTCGCGGGAGACACAGATACGCAGTATTTT.

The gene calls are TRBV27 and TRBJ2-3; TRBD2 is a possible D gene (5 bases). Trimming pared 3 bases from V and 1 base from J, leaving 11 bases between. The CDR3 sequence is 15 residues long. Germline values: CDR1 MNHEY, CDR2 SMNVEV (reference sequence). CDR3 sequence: CASSFRRRGTDTQYF. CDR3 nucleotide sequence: TGTGCCAGCAGTTTCCGGCGGCGGGGCACAGATACGCAGTATTTT.

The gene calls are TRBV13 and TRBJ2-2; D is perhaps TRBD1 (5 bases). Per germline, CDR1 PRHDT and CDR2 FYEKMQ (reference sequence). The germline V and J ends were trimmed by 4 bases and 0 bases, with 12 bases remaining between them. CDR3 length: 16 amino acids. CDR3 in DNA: TGTGCCAGCAGCTACACAGGCAGCCCGAACACCGGGGAGCTGTTTTTT. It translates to CASSYTGSPNTGELFF.

The CDR3 DNA sequence: TGCGCCAGCAGCCATACGTCGGGACTAGCCATCAATGAGCAGTTCTTC. Its translation is CASSHTSGLAINEQFF. The chain is built from TRBV4-1 and TRBJ2-1, with 9 bases lining up with TRBD2. V lost 3 bases to trimming and J lost 6 bases; unmatched junction nucleotides: 9. Germline values: CDR1 MGHRA, CDR2 YSYEKL. The CDR3 has 16 residues.

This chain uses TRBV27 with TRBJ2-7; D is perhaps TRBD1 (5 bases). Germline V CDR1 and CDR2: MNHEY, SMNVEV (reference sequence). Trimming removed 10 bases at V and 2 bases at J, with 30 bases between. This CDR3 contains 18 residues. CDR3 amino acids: CAIRQTIPGVTQAYEQYF. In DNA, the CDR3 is TGTGCCATTCGACAGACAATCCCAGGTGTTACACAAGCCTACGAGCAGTACTTC.

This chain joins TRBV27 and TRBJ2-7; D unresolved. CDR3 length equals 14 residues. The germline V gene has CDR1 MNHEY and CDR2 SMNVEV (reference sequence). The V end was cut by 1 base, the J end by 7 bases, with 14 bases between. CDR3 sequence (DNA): TGTGCCAGCAGTTTATTAGACCCCGCGGAGGAGCAGTACTTC. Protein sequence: CASSLLDPAEEQYF.

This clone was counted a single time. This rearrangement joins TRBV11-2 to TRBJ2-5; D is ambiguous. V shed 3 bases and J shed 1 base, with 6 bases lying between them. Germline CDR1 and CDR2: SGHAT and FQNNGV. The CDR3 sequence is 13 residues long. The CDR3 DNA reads TGTGCCAGCAGCTTTGTCCTCCAAGAGACCCAGTACTTC. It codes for CASSFVLQETQYF.

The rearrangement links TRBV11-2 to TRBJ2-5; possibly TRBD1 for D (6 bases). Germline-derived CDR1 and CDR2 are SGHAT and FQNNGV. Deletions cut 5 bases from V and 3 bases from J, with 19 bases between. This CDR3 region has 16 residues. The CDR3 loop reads CASSTRALGDKETQYF. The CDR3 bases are TGTGCCAGCAGCACCCGTGCATTGGGGGACAAAGAGACCCAGTACTTC.

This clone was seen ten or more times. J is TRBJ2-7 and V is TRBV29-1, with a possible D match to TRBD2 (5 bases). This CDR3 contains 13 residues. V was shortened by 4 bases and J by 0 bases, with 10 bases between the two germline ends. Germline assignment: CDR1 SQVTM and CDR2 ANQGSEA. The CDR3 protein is CSVGEISSYEQYF. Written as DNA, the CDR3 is TGCAGCGTTGGGGAGATCAGCTCCTACGAGCAGTACTTC.

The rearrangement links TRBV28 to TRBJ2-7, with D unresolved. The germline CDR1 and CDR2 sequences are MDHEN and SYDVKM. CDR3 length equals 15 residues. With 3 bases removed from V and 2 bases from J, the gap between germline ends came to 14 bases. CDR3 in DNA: TGTGCCAGCAGTTTTAAAGGACCCCGGGCCTACGAGCAGTACTTC. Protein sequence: CASSFKGPRAYEQYF. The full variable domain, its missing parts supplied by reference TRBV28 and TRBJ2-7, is DVKVTQSSRYLVKRTGEKVFLECVQDMDHENMFWYRQDPGLGLRLIYFSYDVKMKEKGDIPEGYSVSREKKERFSLILESASTNQTSMYLCASSFKGPRAYEQYFGPGTRLTVT.

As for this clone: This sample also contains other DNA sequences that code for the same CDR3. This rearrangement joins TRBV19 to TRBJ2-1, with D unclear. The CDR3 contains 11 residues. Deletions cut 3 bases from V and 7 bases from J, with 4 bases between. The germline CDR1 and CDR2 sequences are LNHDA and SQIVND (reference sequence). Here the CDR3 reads CASSILNEQFF. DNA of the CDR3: TGTGCCAGTAGTATTTTGAATGAGCAGTTCTTC. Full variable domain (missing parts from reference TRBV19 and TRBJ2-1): DGGITQSPKYLFRKEGQNVTLSCEQNLNHDAMYWYRQDPGQGLRLIYYSQIVNDFQKGDIAEGYSVSREKKESFPLTVTSAQKNPTAFYLCASSILNEQFFGPGTRLTVL.

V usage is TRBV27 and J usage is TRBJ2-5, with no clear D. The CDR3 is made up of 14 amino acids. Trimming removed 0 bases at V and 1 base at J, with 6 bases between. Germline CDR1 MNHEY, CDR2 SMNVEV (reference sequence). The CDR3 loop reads CASSLSRTQETQYF. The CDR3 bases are TGTGCCAGCAGTTTATCCAGAACCCAAGAGACCCAGTACTTC.

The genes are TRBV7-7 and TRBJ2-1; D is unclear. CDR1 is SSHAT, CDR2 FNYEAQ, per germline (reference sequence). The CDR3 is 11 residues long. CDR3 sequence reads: CATRRGNEQFF. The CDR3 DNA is TGTGCTACCAGACGAGGAAATGAGCAGTTCTTC. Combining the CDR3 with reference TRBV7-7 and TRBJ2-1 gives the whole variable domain GAGVSQSPRYKVTKRGQDVTLRCDPISSHATLYWYQQALGQGPEFLTYFNYEAQPDKSGLPSDRFSAERPEGSISTLTIQRTEQRDSAMYRCATRRGNEQFFGPGTRLTVL.

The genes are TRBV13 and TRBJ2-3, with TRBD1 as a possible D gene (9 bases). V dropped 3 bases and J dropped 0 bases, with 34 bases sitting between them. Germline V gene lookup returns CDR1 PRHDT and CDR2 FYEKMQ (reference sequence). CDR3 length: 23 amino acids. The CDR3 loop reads CASSLSPGQGYSGTVGSTDTQYF. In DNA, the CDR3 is TGTGCCAGCAGCTTGAGTCCGGGACAGGGCTATAGCGGGACTGTGGGTAGCACAGATACGCAGTATTTT.

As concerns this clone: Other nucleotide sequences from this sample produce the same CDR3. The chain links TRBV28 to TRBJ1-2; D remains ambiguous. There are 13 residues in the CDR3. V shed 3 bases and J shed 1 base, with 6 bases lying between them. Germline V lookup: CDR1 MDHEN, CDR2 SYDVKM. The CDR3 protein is CASSFRLNYGYTF. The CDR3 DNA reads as TGTGCCAGCAGTTTTAGACTTAACTATGGCTACACCTTC.

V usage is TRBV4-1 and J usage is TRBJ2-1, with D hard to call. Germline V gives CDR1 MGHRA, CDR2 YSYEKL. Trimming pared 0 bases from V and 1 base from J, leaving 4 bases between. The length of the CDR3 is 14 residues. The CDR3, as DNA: TGCGCCAGCAGCCAAGAGGTGTCCTACAATGAGCAGTTCTTC. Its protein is CASSQEVSYNEQFF.

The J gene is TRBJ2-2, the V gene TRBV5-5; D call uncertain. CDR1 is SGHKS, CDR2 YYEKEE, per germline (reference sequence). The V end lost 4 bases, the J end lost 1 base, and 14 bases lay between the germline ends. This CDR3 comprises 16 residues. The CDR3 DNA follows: TGTGCCAGCAGCCCCCGGGCCACCCTGAACACCGGGGAGCTGTTTTTT. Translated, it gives CASSPRATLNTGELFF.

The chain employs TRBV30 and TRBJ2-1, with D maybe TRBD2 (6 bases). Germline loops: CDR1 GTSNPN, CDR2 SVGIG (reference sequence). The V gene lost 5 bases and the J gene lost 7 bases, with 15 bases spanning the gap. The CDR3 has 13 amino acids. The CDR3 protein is CAWSVGGSNEQFF. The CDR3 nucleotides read TGTGCCTGGTCCGTCGGGGGATCTAATGAGCAGTTCTTC.

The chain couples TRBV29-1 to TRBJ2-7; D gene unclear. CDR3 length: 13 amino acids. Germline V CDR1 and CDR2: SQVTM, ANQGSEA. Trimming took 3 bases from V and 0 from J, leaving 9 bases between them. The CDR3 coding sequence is TGCAGCGTTGATGAAGGGTTCTCCTACGAGCAGTACTTC. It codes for CSVDEGFSYEQYF.

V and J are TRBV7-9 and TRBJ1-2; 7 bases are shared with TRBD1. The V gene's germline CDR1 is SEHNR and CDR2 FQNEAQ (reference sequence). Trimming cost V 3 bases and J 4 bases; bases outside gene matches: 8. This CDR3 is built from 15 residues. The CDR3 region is CASSLGNRGPYGYTF. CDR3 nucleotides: TGTGCCAGCAGCTTGGGAAACAGGGGTCCCTATGGCTACACCTTC.

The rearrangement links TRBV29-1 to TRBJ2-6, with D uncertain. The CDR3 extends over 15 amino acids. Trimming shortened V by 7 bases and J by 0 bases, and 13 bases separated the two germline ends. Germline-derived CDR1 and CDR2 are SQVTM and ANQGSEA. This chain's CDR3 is CSAQKADSGANVLTF. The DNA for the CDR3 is TGCAGCGCCCAGAAAGCAGACTCTGGGGCCAACGTCCTGACTTTC.

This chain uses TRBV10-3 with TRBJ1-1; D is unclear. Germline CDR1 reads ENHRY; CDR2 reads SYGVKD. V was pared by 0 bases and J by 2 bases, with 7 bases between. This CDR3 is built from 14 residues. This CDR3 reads CAISESAGNTEAFF. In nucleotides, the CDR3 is TGTGCCATCAGTGAGTCAGCGGGCAACACTGAAGCTTTCTTT.

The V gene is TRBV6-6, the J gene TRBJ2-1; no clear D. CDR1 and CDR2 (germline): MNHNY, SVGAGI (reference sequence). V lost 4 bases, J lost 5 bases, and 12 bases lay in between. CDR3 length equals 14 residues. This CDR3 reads CASSSPLADNEQFF. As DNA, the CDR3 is TGTGCCAGCAGTTCCCCCCTGGCGGACAATGAGCAGTTCTTC.

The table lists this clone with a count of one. The CDR3 nucleotides read TGTGCCAGCAGCCCTGAGAGGGACAGGGGTCTCTACGAGCAGTACTTC. Protein product: CASSPERDRGLYEQYF. The rearrangement uses TRBV7-9 and TRBJ2-7, with 10 bases identical to TRBD1. Germline V CDR1 and CDR2: SEHNR, FQNEAQ (reference sequence). The CDR3 length is 16 residues. The trim removed 5 bases at V and 3 bases at J, leaving 10 bases unmatched.

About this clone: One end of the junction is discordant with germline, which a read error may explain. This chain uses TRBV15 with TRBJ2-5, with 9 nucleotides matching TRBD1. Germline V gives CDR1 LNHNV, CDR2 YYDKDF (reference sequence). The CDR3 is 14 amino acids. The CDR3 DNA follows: TGTGCCACCAGCGGAGACAGGGGGCAAGAGACCCAGTACTTC. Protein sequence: CATSGDRGQETQYF. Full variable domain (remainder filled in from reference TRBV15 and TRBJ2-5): DAMVIQNPRYQVTQFGKPVTLSCSQTLNHNVMYWYQQKSSQAPKLLFHYYDKDFNNEADTPDNFQSRRPNTSFCFLDIRSPGLGDTAMYLCATSGDRGQETQYFGPGTRLLVL.

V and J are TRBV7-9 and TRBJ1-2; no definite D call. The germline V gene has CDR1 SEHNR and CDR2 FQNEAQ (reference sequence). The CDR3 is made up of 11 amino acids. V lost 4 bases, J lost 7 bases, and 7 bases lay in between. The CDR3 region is CASSSTGGYTF. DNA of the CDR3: TGTGCCAGCAGCTCTACCGGTGGCTACACCTTC.

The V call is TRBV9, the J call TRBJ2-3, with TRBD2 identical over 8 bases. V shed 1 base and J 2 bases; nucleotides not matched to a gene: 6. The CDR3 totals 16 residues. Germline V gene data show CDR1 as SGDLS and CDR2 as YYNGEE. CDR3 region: CASSVRIAGHTDTQYF. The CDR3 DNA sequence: TGTGCCAGCAGCGTACGCATAGCGGGGCACACAGATACGCAGTATTTT.